This T cell receptor beta chain was recovered during a study of graft-versus-host responses after intestinal transplantation. Whole-study context: Once they had received anti-thymocyte globulin induction, all recipients took tacrolimus and steroids for approximately 3 years. General study findings and limits: Graft-donor T cell macrochimerism in patients accompanied high graft-versus-host to host-versus-graft clonal ratios in allografts. GvH clone levels peaked in circulation, and this peak was associated with early post-transplant HvG declines. GvH clones were identified in recipient marrow, with some first appearing in ileum or blood.

This clone has a handful of counts. Its antigen is not known. Libraries were prepared by immunoSEQ multiplex PCR; TCRdb keeps only in-frame clonotypes and omits some of them. The sample shows approximately 77,000 clones, about 90% of them seen only once. V trimming: 3 bases; J trimming: 0 bases; junction bases outside the gene matches: 8. Germline V CDR1 and CDR2: SGHRS, YFSETQ. This CDR3 region has 17 residues. This TCR came from a human patient who received an intestinal transplant, so some T cells may come from the graft donor. Sequenced here: PBMCs, sampled 98 days after intestinal transplantation. V gene TRBV5-1 combines with J gene TRBJ1-3; 8 nucleotides agree with TRBD1. Written as DNA, the CDR3 is TGCGCCAGCAGCTCGACAGGGGCCGCCGTCTCTGGAAACACCATATATTTT. It translates to CASSSTGAAVSGNTIYF.